This T cell receptor (beta chain) was observed in a study of blood T cell repertoires in COVID-19. The CDR3 is 16 residues long. Trimming removed 4 bases from V and 0 bases from J, with 13 bases in between. Produced via immunoSEQ multiplex PCR; TCRdb's table is partial and in-frame only. The sample holds more than 200,000 clones; about 84% are singletons and the top ten take about 7.2%. The genes are TRBV23-1 and TRBJ2-1; tentative D call: TRBD1 (5 bases). TRBV23-1 is annotated as an ORF whose role is uncertain. Material: PBMCs or T cells enriched from blood (not recorded which). The sequence derives from a woman aged 40 to 55 with acute COVID-19. CDR3 DNA sequence: TGCGCCAGCAGTCGCCTGCGACAGTCCTCCTACAATGAGCAGTTCTTC. Its protein product is CASSRLRQSSYNEQFF.